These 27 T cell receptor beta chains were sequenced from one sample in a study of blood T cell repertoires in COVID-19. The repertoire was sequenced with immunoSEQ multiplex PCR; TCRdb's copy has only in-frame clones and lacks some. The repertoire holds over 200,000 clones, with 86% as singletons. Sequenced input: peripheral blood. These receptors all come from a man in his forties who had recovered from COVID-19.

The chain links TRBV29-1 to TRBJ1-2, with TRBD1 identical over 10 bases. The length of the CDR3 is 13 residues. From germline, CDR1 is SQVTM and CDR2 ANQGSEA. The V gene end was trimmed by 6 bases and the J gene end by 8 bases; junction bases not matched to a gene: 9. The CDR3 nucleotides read TGCAGCGTCCCCGTCTGGGACAGGGGCGGCTACACCTTC. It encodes CSVPVWDRGGYTF.

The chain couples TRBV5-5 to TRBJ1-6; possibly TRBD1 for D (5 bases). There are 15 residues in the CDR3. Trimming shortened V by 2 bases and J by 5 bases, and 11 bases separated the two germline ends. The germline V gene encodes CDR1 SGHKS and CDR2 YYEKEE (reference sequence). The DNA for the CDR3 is TGTGCCAGCAGCTTTACAGGTCTCGATAATTCACCCCTCCACTTT. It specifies CASSFTGLDNSPLHF.

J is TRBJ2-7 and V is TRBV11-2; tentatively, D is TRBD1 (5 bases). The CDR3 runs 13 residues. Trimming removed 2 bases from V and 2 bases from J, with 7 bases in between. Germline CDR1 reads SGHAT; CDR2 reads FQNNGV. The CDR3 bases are TGTGCCAGCAGCTTATTAGGGGCCTACGAGCAGTACTTC. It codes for CASSLLGAYEQYF.

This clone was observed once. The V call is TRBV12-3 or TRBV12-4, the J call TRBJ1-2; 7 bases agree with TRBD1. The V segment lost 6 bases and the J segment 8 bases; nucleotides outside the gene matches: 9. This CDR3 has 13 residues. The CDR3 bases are TGTGCCAGCAGCCTAGGGGGCGCTCGGGGCTACACCTTC. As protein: CASSLGGARGYTF.

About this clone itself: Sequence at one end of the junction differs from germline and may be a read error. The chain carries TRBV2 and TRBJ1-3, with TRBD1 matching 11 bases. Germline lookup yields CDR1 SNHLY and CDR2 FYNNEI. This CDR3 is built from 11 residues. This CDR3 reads CASRWTGGVDF. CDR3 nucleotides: TGTGCCAGCAGATGGACAGGGGGCGTAGATTTT.

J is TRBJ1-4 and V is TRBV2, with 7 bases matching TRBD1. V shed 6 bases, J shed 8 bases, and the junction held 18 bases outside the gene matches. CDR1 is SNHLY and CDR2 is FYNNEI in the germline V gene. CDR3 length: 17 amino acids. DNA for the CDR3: TGTGCCAGCAGGGGAAGACAGGGTAGGCTGAGGCGAGAAAAACTGTTTTTT. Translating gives CASRGRQGRLRREKLFF.

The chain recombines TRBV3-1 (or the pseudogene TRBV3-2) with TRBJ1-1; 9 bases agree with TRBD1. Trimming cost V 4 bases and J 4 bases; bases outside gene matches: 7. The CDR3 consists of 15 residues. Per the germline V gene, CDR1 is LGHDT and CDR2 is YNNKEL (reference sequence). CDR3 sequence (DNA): TGTGCCAGCAGCCGAACACAGGGGGCGGCCACTGAAGCTTTCTTT. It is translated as CASSRTQGAATEAFF.

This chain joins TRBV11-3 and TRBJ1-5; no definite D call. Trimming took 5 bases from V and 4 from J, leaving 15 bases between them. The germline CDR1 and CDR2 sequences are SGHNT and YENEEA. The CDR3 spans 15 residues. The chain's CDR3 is CASSLLQERNQPQHF. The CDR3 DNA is TGTGCCAGCAGCCTCCTTCAGGAAAGGAATCAGCCCCAGCATTTT.

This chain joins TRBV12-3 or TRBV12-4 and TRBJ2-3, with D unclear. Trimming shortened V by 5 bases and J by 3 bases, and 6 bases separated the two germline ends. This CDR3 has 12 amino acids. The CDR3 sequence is CASSPQTDTQYF. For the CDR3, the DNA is TGTGCCAGCAGTCCCCAGACAGATACGCAGTATTTT.

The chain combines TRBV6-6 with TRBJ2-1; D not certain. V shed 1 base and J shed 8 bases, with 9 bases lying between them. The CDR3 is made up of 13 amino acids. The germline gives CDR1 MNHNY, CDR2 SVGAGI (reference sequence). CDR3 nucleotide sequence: TGTGCCAGCAGTTACTTTCTAGGCGATGAGCAGTTCTTC. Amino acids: CASSYFLGDEQFF.

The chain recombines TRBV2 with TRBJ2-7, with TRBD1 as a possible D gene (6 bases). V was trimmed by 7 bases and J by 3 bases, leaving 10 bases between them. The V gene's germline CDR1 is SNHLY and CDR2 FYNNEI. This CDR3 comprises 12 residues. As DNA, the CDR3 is TGTGCCAGCACCCGGACAGTCTACGAGCAGTACTTC. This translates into CASTRTVYEQYF.

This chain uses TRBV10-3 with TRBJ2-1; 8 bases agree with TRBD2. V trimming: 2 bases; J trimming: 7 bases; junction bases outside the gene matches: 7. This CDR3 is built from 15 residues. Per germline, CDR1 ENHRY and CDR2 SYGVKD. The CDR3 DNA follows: TGTGCCATCAGTGAGGGGTCGGGAGGGCGGAATGAGCAGTTCTTC. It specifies CAISEGSGGRNEQFF.

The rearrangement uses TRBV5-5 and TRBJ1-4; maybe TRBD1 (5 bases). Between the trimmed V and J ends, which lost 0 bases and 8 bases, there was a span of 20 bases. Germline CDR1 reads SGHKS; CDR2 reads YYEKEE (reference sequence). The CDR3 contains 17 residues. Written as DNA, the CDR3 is TGTGCCAGCAGCTTGGTTGGACAAGGTCCTCCTTCAGAAAAACTGTTTTTT. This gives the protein CASSLVGQGPPSEKLFF.

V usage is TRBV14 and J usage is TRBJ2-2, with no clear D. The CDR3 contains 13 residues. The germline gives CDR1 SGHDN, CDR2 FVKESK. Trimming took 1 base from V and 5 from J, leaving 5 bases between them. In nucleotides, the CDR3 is TGTGCCAGCAGCCAAGTACAGACCGGGGAGCTGTTTTTT. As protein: CASSQVQTGELFF.

The CDR3 here is CASSNGGQFDTEAFF. The CDR3 region has the DNA TGTGCCAGCAGCAACGGCGGACAGTTTGACACTGAAGCTTTCTTT. This sequence joins TRBV7-6 and TRBJ1-1, with D possibly matching TRBD1 (6 bases). In germline, CDR1 is SGHVS, CDR2 FNYEAQ. V was pared by 5 bases and J by 3 bases, with 16 bases between. This CDR3 contains 15 residues.

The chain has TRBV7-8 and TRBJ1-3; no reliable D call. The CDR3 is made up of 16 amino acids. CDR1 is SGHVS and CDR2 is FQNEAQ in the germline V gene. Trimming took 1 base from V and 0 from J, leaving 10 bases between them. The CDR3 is CASSLVGVSSGNTIYF. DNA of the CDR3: TGTGCCAGCAGCTTAGTGGGAGTAAGCTCTGGAAACACCATATATTTT.

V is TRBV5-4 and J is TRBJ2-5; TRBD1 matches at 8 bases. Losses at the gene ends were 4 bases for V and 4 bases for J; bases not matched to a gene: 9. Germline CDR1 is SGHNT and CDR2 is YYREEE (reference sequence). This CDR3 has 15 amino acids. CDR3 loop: CASSETPGQGETQYF. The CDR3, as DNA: TGTGCCAGCAGCGAAACCCCCGGACAGGGAGAGACCCAGTACTTC.

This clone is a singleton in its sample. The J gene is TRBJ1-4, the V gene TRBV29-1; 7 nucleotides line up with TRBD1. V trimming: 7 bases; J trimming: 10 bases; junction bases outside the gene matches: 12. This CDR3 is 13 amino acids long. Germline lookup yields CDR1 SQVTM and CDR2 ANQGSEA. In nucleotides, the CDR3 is TGCAGCGCCGCTCCGGACAAGGGGGCAAAACTGTTTTTT. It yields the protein CSAAPDKGAKLFF.

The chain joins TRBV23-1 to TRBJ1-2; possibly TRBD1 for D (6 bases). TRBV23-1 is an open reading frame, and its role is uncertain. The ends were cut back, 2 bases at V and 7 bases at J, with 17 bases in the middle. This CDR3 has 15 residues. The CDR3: CASSQKGGSKGGYTF. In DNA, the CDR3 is TGCGCCAGCAGTCAAAAAGGGGGTTCAAAGGGTGGCTACACCTTC.

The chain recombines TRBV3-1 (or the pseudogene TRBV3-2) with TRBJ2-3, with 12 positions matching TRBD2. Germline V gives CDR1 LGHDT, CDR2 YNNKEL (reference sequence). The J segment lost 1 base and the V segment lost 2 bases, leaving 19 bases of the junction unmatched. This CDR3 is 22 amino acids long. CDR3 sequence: CASSQLLSGLAGGPWGTDTQYF. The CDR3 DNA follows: TGTGCCAGCAGCCAACTTTTGTCGGGGCTAGCGGGGGGGCCTTGGGGCACAGATACGCAGTATTTT.

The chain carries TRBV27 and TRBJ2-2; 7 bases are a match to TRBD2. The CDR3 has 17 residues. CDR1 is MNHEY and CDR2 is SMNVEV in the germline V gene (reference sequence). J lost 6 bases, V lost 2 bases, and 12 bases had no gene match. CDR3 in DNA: TGTGCCAGCAGTTTAAAAGCCTTTCCTAGCGGTTCCGGGGAGCTGTTTTTT. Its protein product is CASSLKAFPSGSGELFF.

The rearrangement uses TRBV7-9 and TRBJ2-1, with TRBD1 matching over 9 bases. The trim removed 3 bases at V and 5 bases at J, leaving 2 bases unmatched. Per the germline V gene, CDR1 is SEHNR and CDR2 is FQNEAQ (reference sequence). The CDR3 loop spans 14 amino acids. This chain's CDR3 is CASSLGQGDNEQFF. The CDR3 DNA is TGTGCCAGCAGCTTGGGACAGGGAGACAATGAGCAGTTCTTC.

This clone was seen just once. For the CDR3, the DNA is TGTGCCAGCAGCCTCAGCGGGCAGGGGGCCTACGAGCAGTACTTC. Encoded protein: CASSLSGQGAYEQYF. The chain recombines TRBV5-6 with TRBJ2-7; a weak D match, TRBD1 (7 bases). CDR1 is SGHDT and CDR2 is YYEEEE in the germline V gene. The length of the CDR3 is 15 residues. V dropped 4 bases and J dropped 2 bases, with 16 bases sitting between them.

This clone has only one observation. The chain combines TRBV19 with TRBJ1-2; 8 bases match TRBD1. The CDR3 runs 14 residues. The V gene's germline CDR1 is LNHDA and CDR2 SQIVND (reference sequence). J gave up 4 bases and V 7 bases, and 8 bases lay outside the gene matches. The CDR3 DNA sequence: TGTGCCAGTATGCCGGTGGGACAGGTCTATGGCTACACCTTC. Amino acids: CASMPVGQVYGYTF.

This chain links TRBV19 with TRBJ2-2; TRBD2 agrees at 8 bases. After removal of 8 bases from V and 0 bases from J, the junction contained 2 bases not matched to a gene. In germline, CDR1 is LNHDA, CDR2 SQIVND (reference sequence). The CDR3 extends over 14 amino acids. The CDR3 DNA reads TGTGCCAGTGGGGGACTAGCGAACACCGGGGAGCTGTTTTTT. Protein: CASGGLANTGELFF.

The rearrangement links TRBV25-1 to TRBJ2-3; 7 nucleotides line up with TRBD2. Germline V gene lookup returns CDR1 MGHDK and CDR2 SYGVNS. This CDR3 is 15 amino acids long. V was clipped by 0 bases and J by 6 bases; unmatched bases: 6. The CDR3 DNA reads TGTGCCAGCAGTGAATATGGGGGAGGGGAGGATACGCAGTATTTT. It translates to CASSEYGGGEDTQYF. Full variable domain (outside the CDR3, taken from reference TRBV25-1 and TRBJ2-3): EADIYQTPRYLVIGTGKKITLECSQTMGHDKMYWYQQDPGMELHLIHYSYGVNSTEKGDLSSESTVSRIRTEHFPLTLESARPSHTSQYLCASSEYGGGEDTQYFGPGTRLTVL.

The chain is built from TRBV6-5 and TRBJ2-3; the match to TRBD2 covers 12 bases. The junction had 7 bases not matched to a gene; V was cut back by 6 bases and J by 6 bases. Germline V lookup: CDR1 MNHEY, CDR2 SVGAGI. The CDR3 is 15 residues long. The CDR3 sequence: CASRLAGGQGDTQYF. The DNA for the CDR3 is TGTGCCAGCAGACTAGCGGGGGGTCAGGGGGATACGCAGTATTTT.